This T cell receptor (beta chain) was sequenced for a study of cytomegalovirus exposure and HLA in healthy donors. Amplification used 60 Vbeta primers and 13 Jbeta primers. Profiling relied on immunoSEQ multiplex PCR, and the TCRdb table lists in-frame clones only, not all of them. The repertoire holds more than 110,000 clones, with around 76% as singletons. From germline, CDR1 is SGHNT and CDR2 YYREEE (reference sequence). With 1 base removed from V and 0 bases from J, the gap between germline ends came to 10 bases. There are 15 residues in the CDR3. The chain is built from TRBV5-4 and TRBJ1-1; D gene uncertain. The receptor was isolated from a man in his late teens or twenties in good health and CMV-seronegative. Sequenced: PBMCs. For the CDR3, the DNA is TGTGCCAGCAGCTTGCGGGGAGGCTTGAACACTGAAGCTTTCTTT. This encodes CASSLRGGLNTEAFF.